The sequence of this T cell receptor beta chain was determined in a study of cytomegalovirus exposure and HLA in healthy donors. Overall study findings and caveats: What was likely a sequencing artifact was a cluster of highly shared sequence variants. A reported reduction in N-insertions relative to the 666-donor mean was seen in an Asian-associated ancestry cluster in a later analysis.

Looked up from germline, CDR1 is SGHRS and CDR2 is YFSETQ. This CDR3 has 15 amino acids. J gave up 1 base and V 4 bases, and 6 bases lay outside the gene matches. PCR amplification relied on 60 Vbeta primers (plus 13 Jbeta primers). In the original workflow: Counted up in a later analysis, unique TCR beta chains came to 65 million to 100 million, with around 9.9 million shared. Some clones are missing from TCRdb's copy, which holds only in-frame ones; the method was immunoSEQ multiplex PCR. Clonal size and the V and J genes are those of that table, whereas D and trimming came from the DNA. Among roughly 150,000 clones, around four fifths were seen once, and the ten largest hold approximately 1.2%. About this clone: The antigen remains undetermined.

The chain has TRBV5-1 and TRBJ1-1, with 8 bases identical to TRBD1. Input material: PBMCs. The sequence came from a man younger than 40 in good health and CMV-seronegative. CDR3 amino acids: CASSLSTGGNTEAFF. The CDR3 DNA reads TGCGCCAGCAGCCTCTCCACAGGGGGGAACACTGAAGCTTTCTTT.